Given below is one T cell receptor beta chain in context. The antigen is not known. The sample is drawn from a study of T cells in Graves' hyperthyroidism and ophthalmopathy. Study results and caveats: Ophthalmopathy was told apart from stable hyperthyroidism by a 13 V-J model.

Amplification of TCR beta CDR3 regions used RNA as the template. RT-PCR in the first round (using the HTBI primer set) targeted the TCR CDR3. TCRdb analysed the multiplex PCR reads with MiXCR anew, one entry per CDR3 protein. The sample comprises 250,000 to 300,000 distinct CDR3 sequences, approximately 18% of which are singletons, and under 40% rests with the top ten. The ends lost 3 bases at V and 7 bases at J; junction bases unmatched: 5. The CDR3 is 13 residues long. Material: blood. The V gene is TRBV12-3 or TRBV12-4, the J gene TRBJ2-7; 8 bases match TRBD2. The receptor was derived from a man over 45 with Graves' ophthalmopathy. CDR3 nucleotides: TGTGCCAGCAGTTTTGGGACTAGTCGGGAGCAGTACTTC. Protein sequence: CASSFGTSREQYF.